Shown below are 20 T cell receptor beta chains from a single sample sequenced in a study of cytomegalovirus exposure and HLA in healthy donors. PCR employed 60 Vbeta and 13 Jbeta primers. The assay was immunoSEQ multiplex PCR, and TCRdb's table has in-frame clones only and misses some. The sample gives 100,000 to 130,000 clones, 77% of which show up once; under 5% is in the top ten. Input material: PBMCs. The source of these receptors is a male donor in good health and CMV-seronegative.

Here the CDR3 DNA reads TGCGCCAGCAGCGTGGACAGGCCCACCGGGGAGCTGTTTTTT. Protein product: CASSVDRPTGELFF. The chain joins TRBV5-1 to TRBJ2-2; 7 bases are shared with TRBD1. The CDR3 contains 14 residues. The junction had 4 bases not matched to a gene; V was cut back by 4 bases and J by 4 bases. Germline CDR1 SGHRS, CDR2 YFSETQ. Looking up the rest from reference TRBV5-1 and TRBJ2-2 gives the full variable domain: KAGVTQTPRYLIKTRGQQVTLSCSPISGHRSVSWYQQTPGQGLQFLFEYFSETQRNKGNFPGRFSGRQFSNSRSEMNVSTLELGDSALYLCASSVDRPTGELFFGEGSRLTVL.

The chain has TRBV6-5 and TRBJ1-1, with D possibly being TRBD1 (6 bases). The CDR3 runs to 13 residues. Trimming removed 10 bases at V and 0 bases at J, with 12 bases between. The germline CDR1 and CDR2 sequences are MNHEY and SVGAGI. CDR3 loop: CATMGDMNTEAFF. The CDR3 coding sequence is TGTGCCACCATGGGGGACATGAACACTGAAGCTTTCTTT.

In nucleotides, the CDR3 is TGTGCCAGCAGCCGGGACCAACAGGGAGTCTACGAGCAGTACTTC. Amino acids: CASSRDQQGVYEQYF. The chain recombines TRBV6-1 with TRBJ2-7, with a weak D call TRBD1 (6 bases). V lost 6 bases and J 3 bases, leaving 18 bases between the germline ends. Germline loops: CDR1 MNHNS, CDR2 SASEGT. The CDR3 is 15 residues long.

The CDR3 protein is CASRPSGSIWPEQFF. The CDR3 DNA sequence: TGTGCCAGCAGGCCCAGCGGGAGTATTTGGCCTGAGCAGTTCTTC. This chain links TRBV27 with TRBJ2-1; TRBD2 aligns across 8 bases. With V trimmed by 6 bases and J by 9 bases, 13 bases remained unmatched. Germline CDR1 reads MNHEY; CDR2 reads SMNVEV (reference sequence). The CDR3 is 15 residues long.

About this clone itself: The same CDR3 also results from other DNA sequences found in this sample. The V and J genes are TRBV13 and TRBJ1-1, with D uncertain. Per the germline V gene, CDR1 is PRHDT and CDR2 is FYEKMQ (reference sequence). Trimming took off 0 bases at V and 0 bases at J, with 5 bases between the two ends. The CDR3 length is 14 residues. The CDR3 DNA follows: TGTGCCAGCAGCTTAGGACAGATGAACACTGAAGCTTTCTTT. Translating it yields CASSLGQMNTEAFF.

This chain links TRBV5-1 with TRBJ2-1; D remains ambiguous. The CDR3 is 13 residues long. CDR1 is SGHRS, CDR2 YFSETQ, per germline. Trimming cost V 4 bases and J 5 bases, with 10 bases left between them. The CDR3 DNA is TGCGCCAGCAGCCTTGACACCCACAATGAGCAGTTCTTC. Translation: CASSLDTHNEQFF.

The J gene is TRBJ2-1, the V gene TRBV4-1; 9 nucleotides match TRBD2. Germline lookup yields CDR1 MGHRA and CDR2 YSYEKL. V gave up 0 bases and J gave up 8 bases; unmatched junction bases: 8. The CDR3 totals 16 residues. CDR3 amino acids: CASSQERASGNHEQFF. CDR3 bases: TGCGCCAGCAGCCAAGAAAGGGCTAGCGGGAACCATGAGCAGTTCTTC.

The CDR3 loop is CASSLAPAGVGGANVLTF. The DNA for the CDR3 is TGTGCCAGCAGCTTGGCTCCAGCGGGAGTTGGTGGGGCCAACGTCCTGACTTTC. The rearrangement links TRBV5-6 to TRBJ2-6; 8 bases agree with TRBD2. The CDR3 runs to 18 residues. Germline V gene sequence: CDR1 SGHDT, CDR2 YYEEEE. The trim removed 0 bases at V and 3 bases at J, leaving 8 bases unmatched.

The J gene is TRBJ2-1, the V gene TRBV19; 10 bases align to TRBD2. Germline trimming cut 5 bases from V and 7 bases from J; bases unmatched to any gene: 8. CDR3 size: 15 residues. The germline V gene encodes CDR1 LNHDA and CDR2 SQIVND (reference sequence). For the CDR3, the DNA is TGTGCCAGTAGTCGCCTAGCGGGAGCCCTAAATGAGCAGTTCTTC. This encodes CASSRLAGALNEQFF.

The V and J genes are TRBV13 and TRBJ1-2; tentative D call: TRBD1 (5 bases). There are 14 residues in the CDR3. Germline V gives CDR1 PRHDT, CDR2 FYEKMQ (reference sequence). V shed 5 bases and J shed 3 bases, with 13 bases lying between them. CDR3 nucleotides: TGTGCCAGCAGCGCCTTGACAGAAGACTATGGCTACACCTTC. Translated, it gives CASSALTEDYGYTF.

The gene calls are TRBV27 and TRBJ2-7; maybe TRBD2 (6 bases). The CDR3 has 16 residues. V lost 1 base, J lost 4 bases, and 17 bases lay in between. Per the germline V gene, CDR1 is MNHEY and CDR2 is SMNVEV (reference sequence). DNA for the CDR3: TGTGCCAGCAGTTTATTGCCGGGAGTAGTTGGGTACGAGCAGTACTTC. Protein sequence: CASSLLPGVVGYEQYF.

V is TRBV7-8 and J is TRBJ2-3; 11 bases fit TRBD2. In germline, CDR1 is SGHVS, CDR2 FQNEAQ. V lost 6 bases, J lost 4 bases, and 3 bases stayed unmatched. There are 14 residues in the CDR3. The CDR3 DNA follows: TGTGCCAGCAGACTAGCGGGAGTTCCAGATACGCAGTATTTT. Residues: CASRLAGVPDTQYF. The variable domain in full, completed from reference TRBV7-8 and TRBJ2-3, reads GAGVSQSPRYKVAKRGQDVALRCDPISGHVSLFWYQQALGQGPEFLTYFQNEAQLDKSGLPSDRFFAERPEGSVSTLKIQRTQQEDSAVYLCASRLAGVPDTQYFGPGTRLTVL.

The genes are TRBV7-6 and TRBJ1-2; D not resolved. Germline CDR1 is SGHVS and CDR2 is FNYEAQ. V lost 1 base to trimming and J lost 3 bases, with 12 bases between them. The CDR3 covers 15 residues. CDR3 residues: CASSLDVASDYGYTF. DNA for the CDR3: TGTGCCAGCAGCTTAGATGTAGCGTCGGACTATGGCTACACCTTC.

The genes are TRBV27 and TRBJ2-7; no clear D gene. Trimming shortened V by 9 bases and J by 6 bases, and 9 bases separated the two germline ends. Germline-derived CDR1 and CDR2 are MNHEY and SMNVEV (reference sequence). The CDR3 covers 10 residues. This CDR3 reads CASGPLEQYF. The CDR3 DNA reads TGTGCCAGTGGCCCTCTCGAGCAGTACTTC.

The V and J genes are TRBV9 and TRBJ2-7, with TRBD2 as a possible D gene (5 bases). From germline, CDR1 is SGDLS and CDR2 YYNGEE. V was clipped by 0 bases and J by 0 bases, with 10 bases between them. This CDR3 region has 15 residues. The CDR3 bases are TGTGCCAGCAGCGTAGATGTTGGGAGCTCCTACGAGCAGTACTTC. Its translation: CASSVDVGSSYEQYF.

V usage is TRBV21-1 and J usage is TRBJ2-5; the DNA was not compared with TRBD1, the D call given in the table. The closer fit of TRBJ2-7 to the DNA end suggests the J call may be wrong. TRBV21-1 is given as a pseudogene. This CDR3 is 14 amino acids long. CDR3 nucleotides: TGTGCCAGCCATCCGTTGAAAACAGGGGACGAGCAGTACTTC. It specifies CASHPLKTGDEQYF.

The gene calls are TRBV5-8 and TRBJ2-2; D remains unclear. The CDR3 contains 16 residues. The germline gives CDR1 SGHTS, CDR2 YDEGEE. Trimming stripped 1 base from V and 1 base from J, with 11 bases between. CDR3: CASSLWAALNTGELFF. The CDR3 DNA reads TGTGCCAGCAGCTTGTGGGCAGCCCTGAACACCGGGGAGCTGTTTTTT.

The chain joins TRBV16 to TRBJ2-7; TRBD2 matches at 13 bases. This CDR3 has 16 residues. The J segment lost 3 bases and the V segment lost 3 bases, leaving 5 bases of the junction unmatched. CDR1 and CDR2 from the germline V gene are KGHSY and FQNENV. The CDR3 sequence: CASSHQTSGRLYEQYF. CDR3 DNA: TGTGCCAGCAGCCACCAGACTAGCGGGAGGCTCTACGAGCAGTACTTC.

This clone turned up a few times. The chain combines TRBV7-3 with TRBJ2-7, with 7 bases identical to TRBD2. CDR3 length: 13 amino acids. J lost 7 bases, V lost 2 bases, and 5 bases had no gene match. The germline gives CDR1 SGHTA, CDR2 FQGTGA. CDR3 sequence reads: CASSLGGLEEQYF. CDR3 nucleotides: TGTGCCAGCAGCTTAGGTGGACTAGAGGAGCAGTACTTC.

The table lists this clone with a few counts. The chain couples TRBV19 to TRBJ2-1; 7 bases align to TRBD1. This CDR3 spans 13 amino acids. Unmatched junction bases numbered 3, after V lost 5 bases and J lost 5 bases. The germline gives CDR1 LNHDA, CDR2 SQIVND (reference sequence). CDR3 region: CASSLDRNNEQFF. The CDR3 nucleotides are TGTGCCAGTAGTTTGGACAGGAACAATGAGCAGTTCTTC.